Presented here are 32 T cell receptor beta chains from one specimen sequenced in a study of T cells in Graves' hyperthyroidism and ophthalmopathy. RNA transcripts served as the template for amplifying TCR beta CDR3 regions. Carried out on the TCR CDR3, a first-round RT-PCR used the HTBI primer set. Each CDR3 protein gets one entry after TCRdb re-called the multiplex PCR reads with MiXCR. The table lists around 290,000 distinct CDR3 sequences, roughly 13% of them singletons. The sequenced sample consisted of blood. These receptors all come from a woman aged 40 to 50 with Graves' hyperthyroidism.

This clonotype has just one count. V and J are TRBV12-3 or TRBV12-4 and TRBJ1-2; 10 bases are shared with TRBD1. The length of the CDR3 is 17 residues. V was pared by 7 bases and J by 2 bases, with 13 bases of the junction left unmatched. CDR3 residues: CASTPGTGVSGNYGYTF. Written as DNA, the CDR3 is TGTGCCAGCACACCGGGGACAGGGGTTTCCGGAAACTATGGCTACACCTTC.

This sequence joins TRBV18 and TRBJ1-2, with D unclear. Per the germline V gene, CDR1 is KGHSH and CDR2 is LQKENI. Deletions cut 6 bases from V and 0 bases from J, with 8 bases between. This CDR3 is 13 amino acids long. CDR3 residues: CASSDGPNYGYTF. The CDR3 region has the DNA TGTGCCAGCTCGGACGGGCCTAACTATGGCTACACCTTC. The whole variable domain, filled in from reference TRBV18 and TRBJ1-2, reads NAGVMQNPRHLVRRRGQEARLRCSPMKGHSHVYWYRQLPEEGLKFMVYLQKENIIDESGMPKERFSAEFPKEGPSILRIQQVVRGDSAAYFCASSDGPNYGYTFGSGTRLTVV.

This clonotype has a count of ten or more. The genes are TRBV12-3 or TRBV12-4 and TRBJ1-1; D gene ambiguous. Trimming cost V 7 bases and J 1 base, with 7 bases left between them. This CDR3 has 12 residues. In DNA form, the CDR3 reads TGTGCCAGCAATCGGCGGAACACTGAAGCTTTCTTT. Translation gives CASNRRNTEAFF.

Ten or more counts support this clonotype. CDR3 nucleotides: TGTGCCAGCAGCCCTCCGGGTGGCTACACCTTC. This codes for CASSPPGGYTF. The chain couples TRBV7-8 to TRBJ1-2; D ambiguous. The germline V and J ends were trimmed by 5 bases and 7 bases, with 8 bases remaining between them. The CDR3 runs to 11 residues. The germline V gene has CDR1 SGHVS and CDR2 FQNEAQ.

The CDR3 loop is CASSPSGTGGGETQYF. In DNA, the CDR3 is TGCGCCAGCAGCCCCTCCGGGACAGGGGGCGGAGAGACCCAGTACTTC. The J gene is TRBJ2-5, the V gene TRBV5-1; 12 bases agree with TRBD1. V gave up 4 bases and J gave up 4 bases; unmatched junction bases: 8. The length of the CDR3 is 16 residues. Germline V CDR1 and CDR2: SGHRS, YFSETQ.

This clonotype has ten or more counts. The chain has TRBV20-1 and TRBJ1-1, with TRBD1 identical over 11 bases. CDR3 length: 14 amino acids. The germline gives CDR1 DFQATT, CDR2 SNEGSKA (reference sequence). V shed 3 bases, J shed 4 bases, and the junction held 4 bases outside the gene matches. The CDR3 here is CSARGGQGGTEAFF. The CDR3 coding sequence is TGCAGTGCTAGGGGGGGACAGGGGGGCACTGAAGCTTTCTTT.

This clonotype was seen repeatedly, ten times or more. J is TRBJ2-7 and V is TRBV28; 9 bases fit TRBD1. The CDR3 length is 14 residues. Unmatched junction bases numbered 10, after V lost 9 bases and J lost 4 bases. CDR1 and CDR2 from the germline V gene are MDHEN and SYDVKM. Here the CDR3 DNA reads TGTGCCAGTAGAGGGACAGGGAGAGGATACGAGCAGTACTTC. Residues: CASRGTGRGYEQYF.

Only a few counts were recorded for this clonotype. The CDR3 bases are TGCGCCAGCAGCCCGGTGGGGACAGGGGGAACGAACACTGAAGCTTTCTTT. It encodes CASSPVGTGGTNTEAFF. This chain links TRBV5-1 with TRBJ1-1; 11 nucleotides match TRBD1. Germline assignment: CDR1 SGHRS and CDR2 YFSETQ. The trim removed 4 bases at V and 1 base at J, leaving 9 bases unmatched. This CDR3 has 17 residues.

This clonotype showed up many times. The rearrangement joins TRBV2 to TRBJ2-3; possibly TRBD1 for D (6 bases). This CDR3 comprises 14 residues. The ends were cut back, 5 bases at V and 2 bases at J, with 11 bases in the middle. From germline, CDR1 is SNHLY and CDR2 FYNNEI. CDR3: CASSPRGFTDTQYF. The CDR3 coding sequence is TGTGCCAGCAGTCCCAGGGGTTTCACAGATACGCAGTATTTT.

This clonotype was seen repeatedly, ten times or more. CDR3 DNA: TGTGCCAGCAGTTTTTATAAAGGGAGCTCCTACAATGAGCAGTTCTTC. Residues: CASSFYKGSSYNEQFF. The rearrangement uses TRBV12-3 or TRBV12-4 and TRBJ2-1, with a tentative D call TRBD2 (5 bases). V was trimmed by 3 bases and J by 0 bases, leaving 12 bases between them. The CDR3 extends over 16 amino acids.

The sample holds a few counts of this clonotype. The chain links TRBV10-1 to TRBJ2-3, with D possibly matching TRBD2 (6 bases). Germline lookup yields CDR1 WNHNN and CDR2 SYGVQD (reference sequence). Trimming cost V 3 bases and J 4 bases, with 11 bases left between them. The CDR3 has 14 amino acids. The DNA of the CDR3 is TGCGCCAGCAGTGAAGCGACGGGGGCAGATACGCAGTATTTT. It translates to CASSEATGADTQYF.

This clonotype was detected only a few times. The CDR3 bases are TGTGCCAGCAGTTACTCCTGGGGAGATACGCAGTATTTT. Translating it yields CASSYSWGDTQYF. The chain combines TRBV6-5 with TRBJ2-3, with no clear D. The CDR3 consists of 13 residues. V dropped 0 bases and J dropped 5 bases, with 6 bases sitting between them. Germline V gives CDR1 MNHEY, CDR2 SVGAGI.

This clonotype was seen repeatedly, ten times or more. The chain links TRBV2 to TRBJ2-1, with unresolved D. The CDR3 loop spans 15 amino acids. V lost 1 base, J lost 0 bases, and 7 bases lay in between. Germline V CDR1 and CDR2: SNHLY, FYNNEI. The CDR3 sequence: CASSEGALSYNEQFF. CDR3 sequence (DNA): TGTGCCAGCAGTGAAGGGGCACTCTCCTACAATGAGCAGTTCTTC. Variable domain in full (rest from reference TRBV2 and TRBJ2-1): EPEVTQTPSHQVTQMGQEVILRCVPISNHLYFYWYRQILGQKVEFLVSFYNNEISEKSEIFDDQFSVERPDGSNFTLKIRSTKLEDSAMYFCASSEGALSYNEQFFGPGTRLTVL.

There are many counts of this clonotype. The chain is built from TRBV5-1 and TRBJ1-2; D gene uncertain. Germline V lookup: CDR1 SGHRS, CDR2 YFSETQ. V was clipped by 1 base and J by 8 bases, with 18 bases between them. The length of the CDR3 is 15 residues. The CDR3 nucleotides are TGCGCCAGCAGCTTGAATACCAGGAGGGTCGGAGGCTACACCTTC. Residues: CASSLNTRRVGGYTF.

This clonotype was observed at least ten times. J is TRBJ2-7 and V is TRBV13; D is ambiguous. The CDR3 has 14 residues. Germline CDR1 PRHDT, CDR2 FYEKMQ (reference sequence). Trimming took off 4 bases at V and 5 bases at J, with 15 bases between the two ends. The CDR3 spells CASSSRGSTDEQYF. For the CDR3, the DNA is TGTGCCAGCAGCTCCCGCGGTAGTACAGACGAGCAGTACTTC.

This clonotype was recorded many times. The CDR3, as DNA: TGTGCCAGCAGTCGGGACGACTATGGCTACACCTTC. It codes for CASSRDDYGYTF. J is TRBJ1-2 and V is TRBV11-3; a weak D match, TRBD1 (5 bases). Trimming stripped 6 bases from V and 3 bases from J, with 8 bases between. In germline, CDR1 is SGHNT, CDR2 YENEEA. The CDR3 has 12 residues.

This clonotype was observed at least ten times. In DNA, the CDR3 is TGTGCCAGCAGCCCAACGGACAGGAACAGGCTCTACGAGCAGTACTTC. Translation gives CASSPTDRNRLYEQYF. V is TRBV7-9 and J is TRBJ2-7, with 7 bases that match TRBD1. CDR1 and CDR2 (germline): SEHNR, FQNEAQ (reference sequence). The CDR3 totals 16 residues. Trimming at V came to 5 bases and at J to 3 bases, leaving 13 bases not matched to a gene. The entire variable domain, with the rest obtained from reference TRBV7-9 and TRBJ2-7, is as follows: DTGVSQNPRHKITKRGQNVTFRCDPISEHNRLYWYRQTLGQGPEFLTYFQNEAQLEKSRLLSDRFSAERPKGSFSTLEIQRTEQGDSAMYLCASSPTDRNRLYEQYFGPGTRLTVT.

This clonotype has more than one count but fewer than ten. This chain uses TRBV27 with TRBJ2-7; unclear D gene. The better agreement between TRBJ2-1 and the DNA end casts doubt on the J call. Germline V CDR1 and CDR2: MNHEY, SMNVEV (reference sequence). This CDR3 has 14 residues. DNA for the CDR3: TGTGCCAGCAGTTCCCTCCCCACTACTTACGAGCAGTTCTTC. The encoded protein is CASSSLPTTYEQFF.

This chain connects TRBV10-3 to TRBJ1-5; D remains unclear. V was shortened by 10 bases and J by 3 bases, with 13 bases between the two germline ends. This CDR3 spans 13 amino acids. Per the germline V gene, CDR1 is ENHRY and CDR2 is SYGVKD. CDR3 nucleotide sequence: TGTGCCACAGGACCGATAAACAATCAGCCCCAGCATTTT. Protein product: CATGPINNQPQHF.

The V and J genes are TRBV9 and TRBJ2-1; D not certain. Germline CDR1 and CDR2: SGDLS and YYNGEE. This CDR3 contains 14 residues. Trimming removed 2 bases at V and 6 bases at J, with 12 bases between. The DNA of the CDR3 is TGTGCCAGCAGCGTTTCACAATTGGGCAATGAGCAGTTCTTC. Translation gives CASSVSQLGNEQFF.

Ten or more counts support this clonotype. This chain joins TRBV3-1 and TRBJ1-1; maybe TRBD1 (5 bases). This CDR3 region has 14 residues. V lost 1 base to trimming and J lost 0 bases, with 6 bases between them. Germline assignment: CDR1 LGHDT and CDR2 YNNKEL (reference sequence). CDR3 loop: CASSQGGMNTEAFF. The CDR3 DNA reads as TGTGCCAGCAGCCAAGGGGGGATGAACACTGAAGCTTTCTTT.

A note on this clonotype: A clone one base away is much larger, so this may be a read error. V usage is TRBV27 and J usage is TRBJ1-2; weak D call: TRBD1 (6 bases). The CDR3 runs to 14 residues. The germline CDR1 and CDR2 sequences are MNHEY and SMNVEV (reference sequence). This CDR3 reads CTSSLSGAAIGYTF. CDR3 DNA: TGTACCAGCAGTTTATCGGGGGCTGCTATAGGCTACACCTTC.

This clonotype was detected many times. The chain combines TRBV11-2 with TRBJ2-3; no clear D. Germline V gene sequence: CDR1 SGHAT, CDR2 FQNNGV. The CDR3 is made up of 12 amino acids. V was clipped by 2 bases and J by 10 bases, with 10 bases between them. This CDR3 reads CASSLISYPQYF. The CDR3 DNA follows: TGTGCCAGCAGCTTAATTTCGTATCCGCAGTATTTT.

At least ten counts were recorded for this clonotype. This sequence joins TRBV10-3 and TRBJ1-2, with 9 bases lining up with TRBD1. The germline gives CDR1 ENHRY, CDR2 SYGVKD. CDR3 length equals 14 residues. V shed 7 bases and J 2 bases; nucleotides not matched to a gene: 5. CDR3 coding DNA: TGTGCCATCACCGGGACAGGGCTGAACTATGGCTACACCTTC. This encodes CAITGTGLNYGYTF.

With regard to this clonotype: The junction departs from germline at one end; a sequencing error may be responsible. The V call is TRBV19, the J call TRBJ2-2, with a possible D match to TRBD2 (5 bases). The CDR3 covers 15 residues. CDR1 and CDR2 (germline): LNHDA, SQIVND (reference sequence). For the CDR3, the DNA is TGTGCCAGTAGTATGGGCAGTTCGAACACCGGGGAGCTGGTTTTT. Protein: CASSMGSSNTGELVF.

This clonotype was seen a few times. The chain uses TRBV19 and TRBJ2-1, with 9 bases fitting TRBD2. The CDR3 has 14 residues. In germline, CDR1 is LNHDA, CDR2 SQIVND (reference sequence). Unmatched junction bases numbered 5, after V lost 5 bases and J lost 6 bases. For the CDR3, the DNA is TGTGCCAGTAGTGGGGGGACTAGCTTCAATGAGCAGTTCTTC. Its protein product is CASSGGTSFNEQFF.

At least ten counts were recorded for this clonotype. The chain has TRBV29-1 and TRBJ2-7; D is undetermined. The V end lost 8 bases, the J end lost 6 bases, and 17 bases lay between the germline ends. The CDR3 is made up of 12 amino acids. Germline-derived CDR1 and CDR2 are SQVTM and ANQGSEA. CDR3 amino acids: CSSAGQVGEQYF. CDR3 DNA sequence: TGCAGCTCAGCCGGCCAGGTTGGCGAGCAGTACTTC.

This clonotype was counted at least ten times. The rearrangement uses TRBV10-3 and TRBJ2-7; D perhaps matches TRBD2 (6 bases). CDR1 is ENHRY, CDR2 SYGVKD, per germline. This CDR3 has 14 amino acids. V lost 5 bases and J 6 bases, leaving 17 bases between the germline ends. The CDR3 is CAISTGTSSLEQYF. The CDR3 region has the DNA TGTGCCATCAGTACCGGGACTTCCTCACTCGAGCAGTACTTC.

This clonotype was seen many times. The chain couples TRBV28 to TRBJ1-2; TRBD1 matches at 8 bases. Germline-derived CDR1 and CDR2 are MDHEN and SYDVKM. This CDR3 is 16 amino acids long. V gave up 7 bases and J gave up 7 bases; unmatched junction bases: 17. CDR3 DNA sequence: TGTGCCAGCATCTTCTCGGCGACAGGGGCCTCTTTTGGCTACACCTTC. This gives the protein CASIFSATGASFGYTF.

Turning to this clonotype: A clone one base away is much larger, so this may be a read error. J is TRBJ1-6 and V is TRBV20-1; no reliable D call. V was clipped by 1 base and J by 7 bases, with 8 bases between them. This CDR3 contains 13 residues. In germline, CDR1 is DFQATT, CDR2 SNEGSKA (reference sequence). The CDR3 sequence is CSARGAANSPLHF. The DNA of the CDR3 is TGCAGTGCTAGAGGGGCAGCAAATTCACCCCTCCACTTT.

This clonotype was detected a few times. The chain is built from TRBV4-1 and TRBJ1-2; D gene ambiguous. The germline V gene has CDR1 MGHRA and CDR2 YSYEKL. The CDR3 covers 13 residues. Trimming took 0 bases from V and 3 from J, leaving 5 bases between them. The CDR3 is CASSQEEDYGYTF. In DNA, the CDR3 is TGCGCCAGCAGCCAAGAGGAGGACTATGGCTACACCTTC.

This clonotype was counted a few times. The V and J genes are TRBV20-1 and TRBJ1-5, with 8 bases identical to TRBD1. This CDR3 contains 15 residues. The V segment lost 0 bases and the J segment 7 bases; nucleotides outside the gene matches: 8. Germline CDR1 reads DFQATT; CDR2 reads SNEGSKA (reference sequence). The CDR3 protein is CSARDGAGGGQPQHF. CDR3 in DNA: TGCAGTGCTAGAGATGGGGCAGGGGGCGGCCAGCCCCAGCATTTT.